This T cell receptor (beta chain) came from a study of shared clonotypes between healthy human individuals. General study findings and limits: Larger estimated richness was generally seen in naive subsets than in memory subsets.

With respect to this clone: Its antigen is unknown.

Germline V gene sequence: CDR1 SGHAT, CDR2 FQNNGV. This CDR3 is built from 13 residues. V was clipped by 4 bases and J by 9 bases, with 13 bases between them. TCRdb's copy holds only in-frame clones and misses some; the assay was immunoSEQ multiplex PCR. The sample records about 1.1 million clones, 78% being singletons. The chain links TRBV11-2 to TRBJ2-4, with D possibly matching TRBD2 (6 bases). The sequence was collected from a man aged 18 to 29 in good health. Some clones in this sample may be carry-over from other donors' samples. Material for sequencing was memory CD4+ T cells from PBMCs. Subset here: CD45RA-negative fraction. The DNA for the CDR3 is TGTGCCAGCAGCTCCGGACTAAGGGGCATTCAGTACTTC. Amino acids: CASSSGLRGIQYF.